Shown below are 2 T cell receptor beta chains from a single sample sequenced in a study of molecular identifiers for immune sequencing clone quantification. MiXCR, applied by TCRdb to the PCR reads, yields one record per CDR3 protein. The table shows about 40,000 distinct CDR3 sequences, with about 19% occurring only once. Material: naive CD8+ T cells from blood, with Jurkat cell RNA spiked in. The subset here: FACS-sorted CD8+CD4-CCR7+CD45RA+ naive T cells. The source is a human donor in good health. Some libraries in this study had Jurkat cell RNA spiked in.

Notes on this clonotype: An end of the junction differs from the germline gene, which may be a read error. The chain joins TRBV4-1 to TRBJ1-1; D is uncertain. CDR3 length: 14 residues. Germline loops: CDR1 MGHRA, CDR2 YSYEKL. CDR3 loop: CASSKDPLNTEAFF. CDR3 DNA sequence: TGCGCCAGCAGCAAAGATCCCTTGAACACCGAAGCTTTCTTT.

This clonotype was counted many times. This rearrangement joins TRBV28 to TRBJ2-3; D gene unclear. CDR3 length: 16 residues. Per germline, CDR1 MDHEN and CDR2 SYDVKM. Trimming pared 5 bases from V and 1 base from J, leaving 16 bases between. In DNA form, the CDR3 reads TGTGCCAGCAGTGCCTCTCCCATTTACCGCACAGATACGCAGTATTTT. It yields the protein CASSASPIYRTDTQYF.